This TCR beta chain appears in the sequencing data of a study of CD8 T cells in Susac syndrome. V was pared by 3 bases and J by 7 bases, with 12 bases of the junction left unmatched. The CDR3 consists of 15 residues. RNA was extracted with the RNeasy kit, and a quantity of roughly 0.5 to 1 ug was reverse transcribed using random hexamers. A multiplex approach, immunoSEQ multiplex PCR, amplified TCR beta CDR3 across 54 Vbeta and 13 Jbeta. A single record per CDR3 protein comes from TCRdb applying MiXCR to the immunoSEQ multiplex PCR reads. This table has roughly 180,000 distinct CDR3 sequences, about 94% appearing once. Sequencing targeted TCR beta in T cells from blood (CD8+ and CD4+). The authors negatively isolated CD8+ and CD4+ T cells and FACS-enriched TEMRA cells.

The chain couples TRBV12-3 or TRBV12-4 to TRBJ2-7; 7 bases are shared with TRBD2. This sequence originates from a human donor in good health. Sequenced input: CD4+ T cells from PBMCs. CDR3 bases: TGTGCCAGCAGTTTCGTGGGAGGGCCTTCGTGGGAGCAGTACTTC. Translation gives CASSFVGGPSWEQYF.